These 21 T cell receptor beta chains originate from one sample sequenced in a study of cytomegalovirus exposure and HLA in healthy donors. With 60 Vbeta and 13 Jbeta primers, the PCR was carried out. TCRdb's table, derived via immunoSEQ multiplex PCR, lists solely in-frame clones and lacks some. This table has more than 90,000 clones, about 70% appearing once. Sequences were obtained from PBMCs. The origin of the receptors is a woman younger than 45 in good health and CMV-seronegative.

V gene TRBV25-1 combines with J gene TRBJ2-2; D might be TRBD1 (6 bases). This CDR3 contains 15 residues. With 3 bases removed from V and 2 bases from J, the gap between germline ends came to 10 bases. Germline V gene lookup returns CDR1 MGHDK and CDR2 SYGVNS. Here the CDR3 reads CASSDPGQNTGELFF. In DNA form, the CDR3 reads TGTGCCAGCAGTGATCCGGGACAAAACACCGGGGAGCTGTTTTTT.

This chain joins TRBV15 and TRBJ2-7; TRBD1 matches at 7 bases. V shed 3 bases, J shed 1 base, and the junction held 9 bases outside the gene matches. The CDR3 contains 16 residues. Germline values: CDR1 LNHNV, CDR2 YYDKDF (reference sequence). The CDR3 loop is CATSRDKDRRSYEQYF. As DNA, the CDR3 is TGTGCCACCAGCAGGGATAAGGACAGGAGATCCTACGAGCAGTACTTC.

This chain connects TRBV5-1 to TRBJ1-2, with TRBD1 matching 7 bases. The germline gives CDR1 SGHRS, CDR2 YFSETQ. V dropped 4 bases and J dropped 3; count of bases not matched to a gene: 6. The CDR3 is 14 amino acids. CDR3 bases: TGCGCCAGCAGCACTCCCACAGGGGACTATGGCTACACCTTC. Amino acids: CASSTPTGDYGYTF.

The V and J genes are TRBV30 and TRBJ1-6, with a tentative D call TRBD1 (6 bases). Trimming took 4 bases from V and 7 from J, leaving 8 bases between them. Germline lookup yields CDR1 GTSNPN and CDR2 SVGIG (reference sequence). CDR3 length equals 12 residues. This CDR3 is CAWTGVNSPLHF. As DNA, the CDR3 is TGTGCCTGGACAGGGGTAAATTCACCCCTCCACTTT.

The chain employs TRBV6-5 and TRBJ1-1; 8 nucleotides line up with TRBD1. The CDR3 totals 14 residues. Germline trimming cut 0 bases from V and 5 bases from J; bases unmatched to any gene: 2. CDR1 MNHEY and CDR2 SVGAGI come from the germline V gene. DNA of the CDR3: TGTGCCAGCAGTTACTCGACAGGGGTTACTGAAGCTTTCTTT. This encodes CASSYSTGVTEAFF.

This chain's CDR3 is CASNPRDRGTEAFF. CDR3 sequence (DNA): TGTGCCAGCAATCCTCGGGATCGTGGCACTGAAGCTTTCTTT. The V and J genes are TRBV2 and TRBJ1-1; no firm D call. V shed 7 bases and J shed 4 bases, with 16 bases lying between them. CDR3 length: 14 amino acids. Germline V gene sequence: CDR1 SNHLY, CDR2 FYNNEI.

The rearrangement links TRBV29-1 to TRBJ1-1; TRBD1 aligns across 7 bases. V shed 4 bases and J 10 bases; nucleotides not matched to a gene: 12. The CDR3 runs 13 residues. The germline CDR1 and CDR2 sequences are SQVTM and ANQGSEA. CDR3 loop: CSVVPLQGDGAFF. Here the CDR3 DNA reads TGCAGCGTTGTGCCGCTCCAGGGGGATGGAGCTTTCTTT.

The gene calls are TRBV29-1 and TRBJ1-2; 9 bases are a match to TRBD1. With 3 bases clipped from V and 0 bases from J, the junction kept 11 bases outside the gene matches. The CDR3 is made up of 17 amino acids. Germline CDR1 is SQVTM and CDR2 is ANQGSEA. Written as DNA, the CDR3 is TGCAGCGTTGACTTACCGGACAGGGGAATAGCTAACTATGGCTACACCTTC. Its protein product is CSVDLPDRGIANYGYTF.

The CDR3 spells CASSSERNFYGYTF. The DNA for the CDR3 is TGTGCCAGCTCTTCCGAGAGGAACTTCTATGGCTACACCTTC. V gene TRBV18 combines with J gene TRBJ1-2, with no clear D. The CDR3 has 14 residues. CDR1 is KGHSH, CDR2 LQKENI, per germline. V gave up 6 bases and J gave up 4 bases, with 15 bases separating them.

The genes are TRBV5-6 and TRBJ2-7; 8 nucleotides match TRBD1. The CDR3 has 15 residues. J gave up 3 bases and V 0 bases, and 5 bases lay outside the gene matches. The germline CDR1 and CDR2 sequences are SGHDT and YYEEEE. The CDR3 coding sequence is TGTGCCAGCAGCTTGGGACTGACAGGGGTCTACGAGCAGTACTTC. Translated, it gives CASSLGLTGVYEQYF. Complete variable domain (other parts from reference TRBV5-6 and TRBJ2-7): DAGVTQSPTHLIKTRGQQVTLRCSPKSGHDTVSWYQQALGQGPQFIFQYYEEEERQRGNFPDRFSGHQFPNYSSELNVNALLLGDSALYLCASSLGLTGVYEQYFGPGTRLTVT.

The chain employs TRBV19 and TRBJ1-1; 9 bases fit TRBD1. Germline values: CDR1 LNHDA, CDR2 SQIVND (reference sequence). This CDR3 spans 15 amino acids. After removal of 3 bases from V and 3 bases from J, the junction contained 5 bases not matched to a gene. CDR3 sequence reads: CASSMGQGKDTEAFF. The CDR3 DNA sequence: TGTGCCAGTAGTATGGGACAGGGAAAGGACACTGAAGCTTTCTTT.

The rearrangement joins TRBV5-5 to TRBJ2-7; possible D gene TRBD2, 5 bases. The CDR3 spans 11 residues. The V and J ends lost 4 bases and 4 bases respectively, with 6 bases between them. Germline lookup yields CDR1 SGHKS and CDR2 YYEKEE (reference sequence). CDR3 in amino acids: CASSEGYEQYF. CDR3 nucleotide sequence: TGTGCCAGCAGCGAGGGATACGAGCAGTACTTC.

This clone was seen a handful of times. The chain employs TRBV9 and TRBJ2-6; 8 bases agree with TRBD1. V trimming: 4 bases; J trimming: 0 bases; junction bases outside the gene matches: 9. CDR1 is SGDLS and CDR2 is YYNGEE in the germline V gene. This CDR3 contains 18 residues. CDR3 protein: CASSPRGTGTSGANVLTF. CDR3 DNA sequence: TGTGCCAGCAGCCCCCGAGGGACAGGAACCTCTGGGGCCAACGTCCTGACTTTC.

The CDR3 reads CASRSQGWNTEAFF. DNA for the CDR3: TGTGCCAGCAGGTCACAGGGATGGAACACTGAAGCTTTCTTT. This chain connects TRBV6-6 to TRBJ1-1, with D perhaps matching TRBD1 (6 bases). CDR3 length: 14 amino acids. Per germline, CDR1 MNHNY and CDR2 SVGAGI (reference sequence). Trimming took off 6 bases at V and 1 base at J, with 12 bases between the two ends.

The V call is TRBV5-6, the J call TRBJ2-2; the D is unclear. Germline-derived CDR1 and CDR2 are SGHDT and YYEEEE. V lost 0 bases, J lost 1 base, and 7 bases lay in between. The CDR3 contains 15 residues. CDR3 bases: TGTGCCAGCAGCTTGGTAGGCGGGAACACCGGGGAGCTGTTTTTT. Translation: CASSLVGGNTGELFF.

This clone was counted a few times. The chain couples TRBV7-6 to TRBJ1-3; D is undetermined. Trimming shortened V by 5 bases and J by 8 bases, and 16 bases separated the two germline ends. This CDR3 is built from 14 residues. In germline, CDR1 is SGHVS, CDR2 FNYEAQ. This CDR3 is CASSQLPEGDTIYF. The CDR3 nucleotides read TGTGCCAGCAGCCAACTACCGGAGGGAGACACCATATATTTT.

V usage is TRBV5-1 and J usage is TRBJ1-1; TRBD1 aligns across 8 bases. With V trimmed by 4 bases and J by 4 bases, 6 bases remained unmatched. CDR1 is SGHRS and CDR2 is YFSETQ in the germline V gene. The CDR3 is 14 residues long. The CDR3 coding sequence is TGCGCCAGCAGCCCGGACAGGGCGGGCACTGAAGCTTTCTTT. It encodes CASSPDRAGTEAFF.

This chain connects TRBV27 to TRBJ1-1; 7 nucleotides align to TRBD1. The germline V gene has CDR1 MNHEY and CDR2 SMNVEV (reference sequence). The ends lost 5 bases at V and 0 bases at J; junction bases unmatched: 12. The CDR3 totals 17 residues. The CDR3 nucleotides read TGTGCCAGCAGTCCGGCCGGACAGGTTAGCATGAACACTGAAGCTTTCTTT. This codes for CASSPAGQVSMNTEAFF.

The chain carries TRBV2 and TRBJ2-1, with 7 bases that match TRBD2. This CDR3 region has 14 residues. Looked up from germline, CDR1 is SNHLY and CDR2 is FYNNEI. V shed 8 bases and J 4 bases; nucleotides not matched to a gene: 8. CDR3 in DNA: TGTGCCAGCCCGACTAGCAATCGTTACAATGAGCAGTTCTTC. Protein sequence: CASPTSNRYNEQFF.

The gene calls are TRBV4-1 and TRBJ2-2; D not certain. Trimming cost V 0 bases and J 5 bases, with 4 bases left between them. The CDR3 runs to 13 residues. The V gene's germline CDR1 is MGHRA and CDR2 YSYEKL. This CDR3 is CASSQERTGELFF. CDR3 DNA: TGCGCCAGCAGCCAAGAGCGGACCGGGGAGCTGTTTTTT.

CDR3 in DNA: TGTGCCAGCAGCCCCCGACAGACGAACTCCTACGAGCAGTACTTC. Translation: CASSPRQTNSYEQYF. V gene TRBV9 combines with J gene TRBJ2-7, with D tentatively TRBD1 (5 bases). Germline V gives CDR1 SGDLS, CDR2 YYNGEE. The V end was cut by 4 bases, the J end by 0 bases, with 14 bases between. The CDR3 is made up of 15 amino acids.